This T cell receptor (beta chain) was recorded in a study of cytomegalovirus exposure and HLA in healthy donors. Study results and caveats: Reportedly, diagnosis of cytomegalovirus status by the classifier showed high specificity and sensitivity. A later analysis linked a missense DCLRE1C variant to TCR beta V- and J-gene trimming. Among the CMV-associated chains, three were confirmed in vitro as specific for CMV antigens.

The PCR contained 60 Vbeta and 13 Jbeta primers. Clones were read by immunoSEQ multiplex PCR, and TCRdb kept only the in-frame ones, dropping some. The sample records 120,000 or so clones, over 65% being singletons. Healthy individuals who donated bone marrow served as the donors. Concerning this clone itself: Its target is unknown.

The sample taken for sequencing was PBMCs. The TCR comes from a woman in her thirties or forties in good health and CMV-seronegative.

The CDR3 DNA follows: TGTGCCAGCAGCCTTAAGGACAGAGACTCCTACGAGCAGTACTTC. This sequence encodes CASSLKDRDSYEQYF. The V and J genes are TRBV5-6 and TRBJ2-7, with D possibly TRBD1 on 6 matching bases. The CDR3 loop spans 15 amino acids. Germline V gene lookup returns CDR1 SGHDT and CDR2 YYEEEE. Trimming took off 4 bases at V and 0 bases at J, with 14 bases between the two ends.